The entry below gives a single T cell receptor beta chain sequence along with its context. Data came from immunoSEQ multiplex PCR; TCRdb stores just in-frame clones and leaves some out. In the table there are around 90,000 clones, around 86% of which are singletons. The entry originates in a study of control samples from healthy donors and cancer patients. The CDR3 covers 16 residues. From germline, CDR1 is KGHSH and CDR2 LQKENI. After removal of 4 bases from V and 2 bases from J, the junction contained 7 bases not matched to a gene. The V and J genes are TRBV18 and TRBJ1-2; 10 nucleotides agree with TRBD1. The sequence derives from a man aged 25-45 years in good health. Material for sequencing was blood. DNA for the CDR3: TGTGCCAGCTCACACGAAGACAGGGGGCGCAACTATGGCTACACCTTC. Residues: CASSHEDRGRNYGYTF. Variable domain in full (rest from reference TRBV18 and TRBJ1-2): NAGVMQNPRHLVRRRGQEARLRCSPMKGHSHVYWYRQLPEEGLKFMVYLQKENIIDESGMPKERFSAEFPKEGPSILRIQQVVRGDSAAYFCASSHEDRGRNYGYTFGSGTRLTVV.